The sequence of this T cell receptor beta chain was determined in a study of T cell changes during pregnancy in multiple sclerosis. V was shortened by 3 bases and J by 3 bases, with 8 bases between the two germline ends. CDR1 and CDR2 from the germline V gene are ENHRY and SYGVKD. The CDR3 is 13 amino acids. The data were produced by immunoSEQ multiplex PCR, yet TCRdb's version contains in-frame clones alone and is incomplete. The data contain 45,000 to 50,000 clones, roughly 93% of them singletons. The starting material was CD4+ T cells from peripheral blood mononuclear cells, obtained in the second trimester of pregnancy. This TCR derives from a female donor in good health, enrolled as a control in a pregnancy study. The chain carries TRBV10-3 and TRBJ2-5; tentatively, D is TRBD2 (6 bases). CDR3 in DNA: TGTGCCATCAGTGATGGCGGGGAAGAGACCCAGTACTTC. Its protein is CAISDGGEETQYF.